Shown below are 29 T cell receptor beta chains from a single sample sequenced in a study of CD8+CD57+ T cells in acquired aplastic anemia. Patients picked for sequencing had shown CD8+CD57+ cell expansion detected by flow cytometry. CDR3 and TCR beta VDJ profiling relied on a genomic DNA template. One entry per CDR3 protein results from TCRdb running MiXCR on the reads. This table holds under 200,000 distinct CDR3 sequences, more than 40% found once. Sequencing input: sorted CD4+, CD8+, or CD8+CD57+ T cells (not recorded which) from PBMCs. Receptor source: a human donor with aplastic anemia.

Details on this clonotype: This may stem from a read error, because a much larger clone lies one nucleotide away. The CDR3 protein is CASSTLPGAVGETQYF. Written as DNA, the CDR3 is TGTGCCAGCAGCACCCTTCCAGGGGCGGTGGGAGAGACCCAGTACTTC. J is TRBJ2-5 and V is TRBV7-8; possible D gene TRBD1, 6 bases. Between the trimmed V and J ends, which lost 5 bases and 4 bases, there was a span of 20 bases. The CDR3 spans 16 residues. Germline V gives CDR1 SGHVS, CDR2 FQNEAQ.

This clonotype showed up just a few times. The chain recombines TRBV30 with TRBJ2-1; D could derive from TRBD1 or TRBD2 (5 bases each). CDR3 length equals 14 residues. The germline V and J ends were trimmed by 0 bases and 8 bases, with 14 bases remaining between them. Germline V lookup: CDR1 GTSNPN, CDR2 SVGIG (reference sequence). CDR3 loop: CAWSVRGTRDEQFF. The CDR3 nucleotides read TGTGCCTGGAGTGTGCGTGGGACCAGGGATGAGCAGTTCTTC.

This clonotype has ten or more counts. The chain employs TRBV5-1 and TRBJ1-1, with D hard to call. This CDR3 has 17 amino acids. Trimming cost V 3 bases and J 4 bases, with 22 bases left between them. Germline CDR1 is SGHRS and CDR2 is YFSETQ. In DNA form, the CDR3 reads TGCGCCAGCAGCTCTTCCGGGCTATCCCCGTTGAGCACTGAAGCTTTCTTT. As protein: CASSSSGLSPLSTEAFF.

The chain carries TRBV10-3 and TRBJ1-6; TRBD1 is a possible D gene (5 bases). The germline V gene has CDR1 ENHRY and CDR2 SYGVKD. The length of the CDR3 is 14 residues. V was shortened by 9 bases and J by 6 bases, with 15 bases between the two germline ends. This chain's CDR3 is CAMRGDSINSPLHF. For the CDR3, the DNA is TGTGCCATGAGGGGCGACAGTATTAATTCACCCCTCCACTTT.

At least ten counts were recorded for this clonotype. The CDR3, as DNA: TGTGCCAGCAGGCCGGGACAGGGTGCCTACGAGCAGTACTTC. Amino acid sequence: CASRPGQGAYEQYF. The chain has TRBV6-1 and TRBJ2-7, with 9 positions matching TRBD1. V lost 6 bases and J lost 2; bases outside the gene matches: 5. Germline CDR1 is MNHNS and CDR2 is SASEGT. The length of the CDR3 is 14 residues.

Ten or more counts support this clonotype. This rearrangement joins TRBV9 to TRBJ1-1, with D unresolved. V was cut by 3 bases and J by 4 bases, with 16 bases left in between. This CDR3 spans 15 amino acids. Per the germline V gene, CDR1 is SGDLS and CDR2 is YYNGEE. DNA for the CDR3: TGTGCCAGCAGCGCGGGAGGCGGCTCGATCACTGAAGCTTTCTTT. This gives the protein CASSAGGGSITEAFF.

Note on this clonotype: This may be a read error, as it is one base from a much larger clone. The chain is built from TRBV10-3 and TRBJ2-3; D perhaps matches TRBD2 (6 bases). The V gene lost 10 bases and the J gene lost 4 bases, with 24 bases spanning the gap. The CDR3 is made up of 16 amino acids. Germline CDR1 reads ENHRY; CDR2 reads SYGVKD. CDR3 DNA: TGTGCCAGCGGTGAAGTGTCGGGAGCGATTCCAGATACGCAGTATTTT. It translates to CASGEVSGAIPDTQYF.

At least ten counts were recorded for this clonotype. CDR3 nucleotide sequence: TGTGCCAGCAGTCGCCGGGACAGGGGAGCGGTCCAAGAGACCCAGTACTTC. Protein: CASSRRDRGAVQETQYF. The chain has TRBV6-1 and TRBJ2-5; 10 nucleotides match TRBD1. The CDR3 has 17 amino acids. V gave up 5 bases and J gave up 1 base; unmatched junction bases: 10. Germline V gene lookup returns CDR1 MNHNS and CDR2 SASEGT.

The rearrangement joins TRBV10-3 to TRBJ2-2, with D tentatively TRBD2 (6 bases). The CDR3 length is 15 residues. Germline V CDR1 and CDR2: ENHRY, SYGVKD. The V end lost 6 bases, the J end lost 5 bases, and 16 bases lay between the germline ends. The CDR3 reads CAIRTGVDRTGELFF. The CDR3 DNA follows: TGTGCCATCAGGACGGGGGTAGACCGGACCGGGGAGCTGTTTTTT.

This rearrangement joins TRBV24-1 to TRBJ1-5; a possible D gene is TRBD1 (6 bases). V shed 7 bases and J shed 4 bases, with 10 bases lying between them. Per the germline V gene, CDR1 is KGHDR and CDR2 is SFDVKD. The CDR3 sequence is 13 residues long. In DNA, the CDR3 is TGTGCCACCAGGGGTACAGGGAATCAGCCCCAGCATTTT. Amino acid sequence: CATRGTGNQPQHF.

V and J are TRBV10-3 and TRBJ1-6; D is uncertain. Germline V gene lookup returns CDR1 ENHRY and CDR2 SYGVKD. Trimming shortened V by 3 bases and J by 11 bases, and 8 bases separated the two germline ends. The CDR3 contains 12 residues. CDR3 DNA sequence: TGTGCCATCAGTGAATCGAGGACACCCCTCCACTTT. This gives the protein CAISESRTPLHF.

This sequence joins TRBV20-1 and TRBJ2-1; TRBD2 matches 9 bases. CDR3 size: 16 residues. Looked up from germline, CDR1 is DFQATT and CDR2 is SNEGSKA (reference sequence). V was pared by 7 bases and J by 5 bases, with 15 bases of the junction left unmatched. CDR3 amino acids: CSVNEFRLAVNNEQFF. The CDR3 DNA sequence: TGCAGTGTTAACGAGTTTCGACTAGCGGTTAACAATGAGCAGTTCTTC.

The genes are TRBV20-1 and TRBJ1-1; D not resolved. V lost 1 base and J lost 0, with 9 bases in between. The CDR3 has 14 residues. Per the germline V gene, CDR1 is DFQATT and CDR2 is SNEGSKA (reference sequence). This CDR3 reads CSARGGRMNTEAFF. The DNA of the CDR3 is TGCAGTGCTAGAGGAGGGCGCATGAACACTGAAGCTTTCTTT.

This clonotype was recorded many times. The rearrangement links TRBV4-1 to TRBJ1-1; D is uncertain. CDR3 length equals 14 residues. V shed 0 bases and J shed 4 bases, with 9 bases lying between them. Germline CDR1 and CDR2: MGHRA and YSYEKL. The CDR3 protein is CASSQETKSTEAFF. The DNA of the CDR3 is TGCGCCAGCAGCCAAGAGACAAAGAGCACTGAAGCTTTCTTT.

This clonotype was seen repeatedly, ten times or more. The CDR3 DNA sequence: TGTGCCATCAGTGACTCCAGCAAGCCCTCCCCCGGGGAGCTGTTTTTT. Translated, it gives CAISDSSKPSPGELFF. The rearrangement joins TRBV10-3 to TRBJ2-2; no definite D call. The CDR3 is made up of 16 amino acids. Germline CDR1 reads ENHRY; CDR2 reads SYGVKD. Trimming stripped 3 bases from V and 6 bases from J, with 17 bases between.

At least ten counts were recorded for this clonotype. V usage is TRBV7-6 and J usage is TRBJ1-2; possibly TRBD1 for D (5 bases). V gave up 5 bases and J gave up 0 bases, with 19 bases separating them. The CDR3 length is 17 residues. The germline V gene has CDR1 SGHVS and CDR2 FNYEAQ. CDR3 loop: CASSVFGTDPPNYGYTF. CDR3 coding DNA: TGTGCCAGCAGCGTCTTTGGGACGGATCCTCCTAACTATGGCTACACCTTC.

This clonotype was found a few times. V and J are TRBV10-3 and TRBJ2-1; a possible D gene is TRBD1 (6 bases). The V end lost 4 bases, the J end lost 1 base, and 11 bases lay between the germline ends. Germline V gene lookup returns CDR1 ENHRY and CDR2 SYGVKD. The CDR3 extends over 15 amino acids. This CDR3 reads CAISAGQRSYNEQFF. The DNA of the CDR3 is TGTGCCATCAGTGCCGGACAGCGGTCCTACAATGAGCAGTTCTTC.

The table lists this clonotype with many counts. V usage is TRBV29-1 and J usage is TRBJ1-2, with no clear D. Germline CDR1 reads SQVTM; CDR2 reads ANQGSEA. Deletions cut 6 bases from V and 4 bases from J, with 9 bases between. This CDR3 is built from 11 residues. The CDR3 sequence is CSVRDAYGYTF. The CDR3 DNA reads TGCAGCGTAAGGGATGCCTATGGCTACACCTTC.

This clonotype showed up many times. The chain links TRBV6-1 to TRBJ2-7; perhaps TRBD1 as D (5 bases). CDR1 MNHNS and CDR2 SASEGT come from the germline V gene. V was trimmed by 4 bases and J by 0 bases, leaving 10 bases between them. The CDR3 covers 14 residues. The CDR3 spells CASSATGSSYEQYF. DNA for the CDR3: TGTGCCAGCAGTGCCACAGGAAGCTCCTACGAGCAGTACTTC.

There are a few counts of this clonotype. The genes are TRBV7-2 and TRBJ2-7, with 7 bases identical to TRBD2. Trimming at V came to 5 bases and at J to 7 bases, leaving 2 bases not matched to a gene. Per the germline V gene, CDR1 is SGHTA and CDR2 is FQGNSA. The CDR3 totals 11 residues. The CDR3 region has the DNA TGTGCCAGCAGCGTCGGGGGGGAGCAGTACTTC. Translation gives CASSVGGEQYF.

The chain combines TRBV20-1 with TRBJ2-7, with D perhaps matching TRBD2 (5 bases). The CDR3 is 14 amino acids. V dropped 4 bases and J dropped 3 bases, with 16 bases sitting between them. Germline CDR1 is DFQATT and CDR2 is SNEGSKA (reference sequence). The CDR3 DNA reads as TGCAGTGCTACCACAGAGGAGGTTGTCTACGAGCAGTACTTC. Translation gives CSATTEEVVYEQYF.

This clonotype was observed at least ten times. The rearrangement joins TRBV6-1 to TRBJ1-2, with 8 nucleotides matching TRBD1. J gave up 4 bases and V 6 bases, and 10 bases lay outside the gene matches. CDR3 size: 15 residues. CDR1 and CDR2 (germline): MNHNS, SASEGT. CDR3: CASSEISGTGYGYTF. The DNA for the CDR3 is TGTGCCAGCAGCGAAATATCCGGGACAGGCTATGGCTACACCTTC.

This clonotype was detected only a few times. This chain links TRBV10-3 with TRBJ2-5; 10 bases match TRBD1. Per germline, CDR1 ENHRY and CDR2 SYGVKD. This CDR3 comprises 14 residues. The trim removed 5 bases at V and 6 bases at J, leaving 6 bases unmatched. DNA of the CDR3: TGTGCCATCAGTATCGGGACAGGGGCCCAGACCCAGTACTTC. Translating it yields CAISIGTGAQTQYF.

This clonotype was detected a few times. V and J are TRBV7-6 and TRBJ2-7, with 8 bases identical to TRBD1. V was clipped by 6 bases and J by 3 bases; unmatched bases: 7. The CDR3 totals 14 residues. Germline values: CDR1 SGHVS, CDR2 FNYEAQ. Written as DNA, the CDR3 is TGTGCCAGCAGTGTCCAGGGGGCCAACTACGAGCAGTACTTC. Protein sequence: CASSVQGANYEQYF.

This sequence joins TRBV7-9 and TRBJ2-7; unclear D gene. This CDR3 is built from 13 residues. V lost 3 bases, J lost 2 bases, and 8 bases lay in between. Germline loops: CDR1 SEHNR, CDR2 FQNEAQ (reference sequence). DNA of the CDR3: TGTGCCAGCAGCTTCAACTCCCCCTACGAGCAGTACTTC. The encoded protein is CASSFNSPYEQYF.

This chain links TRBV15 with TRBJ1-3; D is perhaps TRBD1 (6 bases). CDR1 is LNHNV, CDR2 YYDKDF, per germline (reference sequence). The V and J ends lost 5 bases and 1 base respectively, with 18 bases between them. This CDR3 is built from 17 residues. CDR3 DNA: TGTGCCACCAGCCGAATTCCGGGGGCAGAATCTGGAAACACCATATATTTT. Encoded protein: CATSRIPGAESGNTIYF.

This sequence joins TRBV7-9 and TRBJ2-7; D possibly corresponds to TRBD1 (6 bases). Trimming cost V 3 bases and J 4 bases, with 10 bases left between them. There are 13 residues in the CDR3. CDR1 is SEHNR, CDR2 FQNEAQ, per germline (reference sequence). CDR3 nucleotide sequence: TGTGCCAGCAGCTTGTTCGGACAGTACGAGCAGTACTTC. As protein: CASSLFGQYEQYF.

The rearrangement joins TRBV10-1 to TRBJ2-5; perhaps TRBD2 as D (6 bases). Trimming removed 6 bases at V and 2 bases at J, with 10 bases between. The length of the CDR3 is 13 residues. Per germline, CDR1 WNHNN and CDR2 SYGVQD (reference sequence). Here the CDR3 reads CASSRDWQETQYF. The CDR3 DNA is TGCGCCAGCAGCAGGGACTGGCAAGAGACCCAGTACTTC.

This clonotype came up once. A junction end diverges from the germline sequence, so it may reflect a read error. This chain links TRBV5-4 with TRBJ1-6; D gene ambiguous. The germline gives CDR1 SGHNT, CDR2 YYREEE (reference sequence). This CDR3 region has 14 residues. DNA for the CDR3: TGTGCCAGCAGCTTGGAGGTGTATAATTCGCCCCTCCACTTT. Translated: CASSLEVYNSPLHF.